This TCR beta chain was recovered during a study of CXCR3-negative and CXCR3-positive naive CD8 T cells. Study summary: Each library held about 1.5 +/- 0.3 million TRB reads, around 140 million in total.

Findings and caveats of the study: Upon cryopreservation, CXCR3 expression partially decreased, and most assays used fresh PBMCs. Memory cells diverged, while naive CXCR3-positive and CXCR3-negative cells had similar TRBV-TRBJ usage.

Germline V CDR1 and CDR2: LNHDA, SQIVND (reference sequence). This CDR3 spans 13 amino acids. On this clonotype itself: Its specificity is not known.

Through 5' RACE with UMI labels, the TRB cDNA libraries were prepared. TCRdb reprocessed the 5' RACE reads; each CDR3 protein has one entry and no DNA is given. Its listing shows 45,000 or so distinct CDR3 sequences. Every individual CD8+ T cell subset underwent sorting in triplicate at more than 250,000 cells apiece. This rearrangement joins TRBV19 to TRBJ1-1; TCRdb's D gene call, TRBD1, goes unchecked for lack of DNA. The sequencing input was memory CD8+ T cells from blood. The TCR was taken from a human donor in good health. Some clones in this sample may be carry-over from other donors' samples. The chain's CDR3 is CASNPGGNTEAFF.